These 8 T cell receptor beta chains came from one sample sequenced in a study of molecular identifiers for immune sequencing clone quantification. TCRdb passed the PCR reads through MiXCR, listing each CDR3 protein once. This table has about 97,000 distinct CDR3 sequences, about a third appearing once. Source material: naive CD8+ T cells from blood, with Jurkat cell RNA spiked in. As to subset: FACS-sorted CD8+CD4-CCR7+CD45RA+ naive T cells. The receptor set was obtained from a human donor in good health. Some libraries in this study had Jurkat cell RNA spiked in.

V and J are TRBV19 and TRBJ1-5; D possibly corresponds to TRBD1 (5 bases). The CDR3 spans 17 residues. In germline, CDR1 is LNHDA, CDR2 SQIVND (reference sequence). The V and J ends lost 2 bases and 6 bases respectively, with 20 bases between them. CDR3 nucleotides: TGTGCCAGTAGTATATCTGGGAGCGGGGCACTTCCTCAGCCCCAGCATTTT. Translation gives CASSISGSGALPQPQHF.

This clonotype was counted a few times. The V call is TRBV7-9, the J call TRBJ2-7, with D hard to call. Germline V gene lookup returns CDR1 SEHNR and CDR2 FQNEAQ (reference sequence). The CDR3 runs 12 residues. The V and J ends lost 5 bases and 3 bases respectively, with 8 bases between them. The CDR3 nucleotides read TGTGCCAGCAGCGCACTCGGCTACGAGCAGTACTTC. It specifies CASSALGYEQYF.

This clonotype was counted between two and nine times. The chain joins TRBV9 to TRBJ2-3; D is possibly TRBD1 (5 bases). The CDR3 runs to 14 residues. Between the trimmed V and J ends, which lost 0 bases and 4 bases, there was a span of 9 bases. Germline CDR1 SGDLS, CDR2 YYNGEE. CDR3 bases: TGTGCCAGCAGCGTAGAAGGGGCGGCAGATACGCAGTATTTT. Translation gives CASSVEGAADTQYF.

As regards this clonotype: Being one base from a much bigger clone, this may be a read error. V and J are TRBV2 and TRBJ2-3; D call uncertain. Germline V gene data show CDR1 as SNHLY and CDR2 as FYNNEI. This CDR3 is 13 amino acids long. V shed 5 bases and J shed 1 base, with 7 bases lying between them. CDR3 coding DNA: TGTGCCAGCAGTCGGCCGGGCACAGATACGCAGTATTTT. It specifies CASSRPGTDTQYF.

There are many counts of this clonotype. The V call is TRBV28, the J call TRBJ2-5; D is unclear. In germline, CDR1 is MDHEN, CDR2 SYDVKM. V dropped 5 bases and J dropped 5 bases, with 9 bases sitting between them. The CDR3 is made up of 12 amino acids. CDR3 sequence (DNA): TGTGCCAGCAGTCCTCCACTGGAGACCCAGTACTTC. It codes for CASSPPLETQYF.

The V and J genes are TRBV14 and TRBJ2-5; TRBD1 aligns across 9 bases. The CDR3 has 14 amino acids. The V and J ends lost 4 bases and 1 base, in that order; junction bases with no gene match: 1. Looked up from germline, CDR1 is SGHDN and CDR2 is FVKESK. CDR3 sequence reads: CASSRDRAQETQYF. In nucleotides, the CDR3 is TGTGCCAGCAGCCGGGACAGGGCCCAAGAGACCCAGTACTTC.

CDR3 sequence reads: CASSQSQGYNEQFF. The CDR3 nucleotides are TGCGCCAGCAGCCAGTCCCAGGGGTACAATGAGCAGTTCTTC. V and J are TRBV4-3 and TRBJ2-1, with D tentatively TRBD1 (6 bases). Trimming stripped 3 bases from V and 4 bases from J, with 10 bases between. Germline CDR1 is LGHNA and CDR2 is YSLEER. The CDR3 runs to 14 residues.

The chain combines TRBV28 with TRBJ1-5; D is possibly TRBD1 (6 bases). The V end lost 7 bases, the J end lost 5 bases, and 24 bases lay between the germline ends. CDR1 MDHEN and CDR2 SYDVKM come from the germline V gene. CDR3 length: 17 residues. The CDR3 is CASTSRGTLGSDQPQHF. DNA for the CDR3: TGTGCCAGCACCTCAAGGGGGACATTAGGGAGCGATCAGCCCCAGCATTTT.